This entry features one TCR beta chain sequence. Its target antigen remains unknown. Base qualities were left out, and no much larger clone turns up one base away. The trial excluded patients who had a history of autoimmune disease or who were on systemic immunosuppression. In every dose cohort, peripheral blood was drawn for TCR sequencing at baseline, cycle 4 day 1, and cycle 7 day 1. The samples were taken from a phase I, first-in-human, multicenter, open-label dose-escalation trial of ivuxolimab. Adults with locally advanced or metastatic melanoma, renal cell, hepatocellular, or head and neck squamous cell carcinoma were enrolled in the trial. CD4+ and CD8+ T cells were sorted separately from peripheral blood before TCR sequencing. Genomic DNA was extracted from sorted cells for sequencing of the TCRbeta CDR3 region. TCRbeta CDR3 regions were sequenced using the immunoSEQ Assay. This immuneACCESS table, as held by TCRdb, lists in-frame sequences with V and J called but not all clones. Of the missing ones, under half trace to an unresolved V gene in checked studies; the others have no known cause. Within this sample are roughly 70,000 clones, with about 85% of them counted one time only. 4% of the sample rests with the top ten.

The data belong to a study of OX40 agonist ivuxolimab in advanced cancers. About the full investigation: Ivuxolimab was a fully human IgG2 agonistic monoclonal antibody targeting the costimulatory receptor OX40 (CD134). Intravenous ivuxolimab was administered to patients every 2 weeks at six dose levels: 0.01, 0.1, 0.3, 1.5, 3 and 10 mg/kg. Peripheral TCRbeta sequencing aimed to test whether ivuxolimab altered TCR sequence diversity and caused clonal T-cell expansion. Prior anti-PD-1, anti-PD-L1 or anti-CTLA-4 therapy was permitted, and checkpoint inhibitors had been received by under 50% of dose-escalation patients. Partial responses were achieved by three dose-escalation patients, of whom one had hepatocellular carcinoma and two had cutaneous melanoma. The paper covers the monotherapy dose-escalation part of the phase I ivuxolimab trial, which included N = 52 patients. Among the 50 to 55 dose-escalation patients, approximately 20 had hepatocellular carcinoma, 15 or so melanoma, 9 renal cell carcinoma and 9 head and neck cancer. In the dose-escalation cohort, more than 75% of patients were male, and the mean age was approximately 60 years, with a range of about 23 to 85. Here is what the overall study found, with its caveats: Clonal expansion of both CD4+ and CD8+ blood T cells was observed from baseline to week 6 at doses 0.1 to 3.0 mg/kg. Antigen specificity was not determined for the clonally expanded peripheral T cells. In the 0.1-3.0 mg/kg groups, partial responders had among the lowest normalized peripheral clonal expansion, particularly in CD8+ T cells. After ivuxolimab, more expanded clones were found on average in CD8+ T cells than in CD4+ T cells. Low levels of normalized T-cell clonal expansion were also seen in some nonresponding patients.

CDR1 and CDR2 (SGHVS, FNYEAQ) derive from the germline V gene. Spanning cysteine to phenylalanine, the CDR3 consists of 12 amino acids. The read is trimmed to its CDR3 DNA, 36 bases read in frame from base 1. Deletion took 3 bases off V and 8 bases off J, with a span of 10 bases between the germline ends. The chain joins TRBV7-6 to TRBJ1-2; the D segment could be TRBD1, given 5 matching bases. The sample in question was CD4+ or CD8+ T cells sorted from blood, obtained in a trial of the OX40 agonist ivuxolimab. The source of this sequence is an adult with an advanced solid tumor such as melanoma, head and neck, liver or kidney cancer. The nucleotide sequence reads TGTGCCAGCAGCTTCAGGGAAGGCGGCTACACCTTC. Translated, it reads CASSFREGGYTF.